The 16 T cell receptor beta chains reported below all come from one sample, sequenced in a study of regulatory T cells in long-lasting Graves disease. Time point described: persistent/refractory GD, antithyroid drugs over 5 years with positive TRAb. Researchers made the TCR library from RNA that was extracted from PBMCs. Through Arm-PCR of CDR3 regions and iRepertoire HTBI primers, TCR beta libraries were built. TCRdb fed the multiplex PCR reads into MiXCR, producing one record per CDR3 protein. The sample carries about 660,000 distinct CDR3 sequences, roughly 30% recorded once. The sequencing used peripheral blood mononuclear cells (PBMCs), collected when the disease was refractory, from a patient treated with antithyroid drugs. The receptors stem from a female donor with Graves disease.

This clonotype was counted between two and nine times. This rearrangement joins TRBV7-2 to TRBJ1-1; D is unresolved. The V gene's germline CDR1 is SGHTA and CDR2 FQGNSA. The germline V and J ends were trimmed by 5 bases and 4 bases, with 20 bases remaining between them. This CDR3 is 16 amino acids long. The CDR3 loop reads CASSPLVSVALTEAFF. The DNA of the CDR3 is TGTGCCAGCAGCCCTCTCGTGTCGGTTGCTCTCACTGAAGCTTTCTTT. Full variable domain (missing parts from reference TRBV7-2 and TRBJ1-1): GAGVSQSPSNKVTEKGKDVELRCDPISGHTALYWYRQSLGQGLEFLIYFQGNSAPDKSGLPSDRFSAERTGGSVSTLTIQRTQQEDSAVYLCASSPLVSVALTEAFFGQGTRLTVV.

This clonotype appeared many times. The chain joins TRBV12-3 or TRBV12-4 to TRBJ1-1; 8 bases agree with TRBD1. The CDR3 runs to 12 residues. V lost 7 bases, J lost 10 bases, and 8 bases stayed unmatched. This CDR3 reads CASTEDRVRAFF. CDR3 nucleotides: TGTGCCAGCACCGAGGACAGGGTCCGAGCTTTCTTT.

The chain recombines TRBV19 with TRBJ1-5; D unclear. This CDR3 spans 14 amino acids. Trimming removed 3 bases at V and 0 bases at J, with 6 bases between. CDR1 is LNHDA and CDR2 is SQIVND in the germline V gene (reference sequence). As DNA, the CDR3 is TGTGCCAGTAGTATTCAGATTAGCAATCAGCCCCAGCATTTT. It encodes CASSIQISNQPQHF.

This clonotype was counted at least ten times. The chain recombines TRBV12-3 or TRBV12-4 with TRBJ2-7; 12 positions match TRBD2. The CDR3 contains 14 residues. With V trimmed by 9 bases and J by 0 bases, 3 bases remained unmatched. The CDR3 is CASKTSGSSYEQYF. In DNA, the CDR3 is TGTGCCAGTAAGACTAGCGGGAGCTCCTACGAGCAGTACTTC.

This clonotype was detected a few times. V is TRBV19 and J is TRBJ1-5; D is possibly TRBD1 (5 bases). The CDR3 is made up of 15 amino acids. Between the trimmed V and J ends, which lost 7 bases and 1 base, there was a span of 14 bases. The germline V gene has CDR1 LNHDA and CDR2 SQIVND (reference sequence). CDR3 region: CASIGGGPSNQPQHF. The DNA of the CDR3 is TGTGCCAGTATCGGGGGGGGTCCGAGCAATCAGCCCCAGCATTTT.

This clonotype was seen repeatedly, ten times or more. The J gene is TRBJ2-5, the V gene TRBV20-1, with D hard to call. The CDR3 contains 12 residues. CDR1 and CDR2 from the germline V gene are DFQATT and SNEGSKA (reference sequence). Trimming took 5 bases from V and 5 from J, leaving 12 bases between them. The CDR3 region has the DNA TGCAGTGCTGTAGAGAAGAAGGAGACCCAGTACTTC. This encodes CSAVEKKETQYF.

This clonotype was detected once. The chain recombines TRBV29-1 with TRBJ1-1, with unresolved D. Trimming removed 4 bases at V and 1 base at J, with 13 bases between. The CDR3 consists of 14 residues. Per germline, CDR1 SQVTM and CDR2 ANQGSEA. For the CDR3, the DNA is TGCAGCGTTGGGTGGACGATGGGGAACACTGAAGCTTTCTTT. Its protein is CSVGWTMGNTEAFF.

The chain has TRBV7-3 and TRBJ2-7; 7 nucleotides agree with TRBD2. Per germline, CDR1 SGHTA and CDR2 FQGTGA. The CDR3 spans 16 residues. J was trimmed by 0 bases and V by 5 bases; bases with no gene match: 10. Written as DNA, the CDR3 is TGTGCCAGCAGCACGCCGTTGGCGGGAGCCTCCTACGAGCAGTACTTC. Its translation: CASSTPLAGASYEQYF.

The rearrangement joins TRBV7-3 to TRBJ1-1; no definite D call. The ends were cut back, 6 bases at V and 1 base at J, with 9 bases in the middle. The CDR3 has 13 amino acids. Germline V gene sequence: CDR1 SGHTA, CDR2 FQGTGA. The CDR3 sequence is CASSQMGNTEAFF. For the CDR3, the DNA is TGTGCCAGCAGTCAAATGGGGAACACTGAAGCTTTCTTT.

The chain carries TRBV25-1 and TRBJ2-5; 10 bases are shared with TRBD1. CDR1 and CDR2 (germline): MGHDK, SYGVNS. The junction had 5 bases not matched to a gene; V was cut back by 2 bases and J by 5 bases. This CDR3 is 15 amino acids long. CDR3: CASSEGTGDFETQYF. The CDR3 DNA sequence: TGTGCCAGCAGTGAAGGGACAGGGGATTTTGAGACCCAGTACTTC.

CDR3 amino acids: CASSQKAVNYGYTF. In nucleotides, the CDR3 is TGTGCCAGCAGCCAGAAAGCTGTAAACTATGGCTACACCTTC. J is TRBJ1-2 and V is TRBV3-1; D remains ambiguous. Germline V gene sequence: CDR1 LGHDT, CDR2 YNNKEL (reference sequence). The germline V and J ends were trimmed by 3 bases and 2 bases, with 10 bases remaining between them. CDR3 length equals 14 residues.

This clonotype was seen a handful of times. V and J are TRBV20-1 and TRBJ1-2, with D possibly being TRBD1 (5 bases). Germline V CDR1 and CDR2: DFQATT, SNEGSKA (reference sequence). This CDR3 comprises 13 residues. V lost 6 bases and J lost 4, with 15 bases in between. The CDR3 DNA reads TGCAGTGCGGGGGGAGGCGGAGCCTATGGCTACACCTTC. Residues: CSAGGGGAYGYTF.

Many counts were recorded for this clonotype. The J gene is TRBJ1-2, the V gene TRBV2; 7 bases fit TRBD1. The CDR3 loop spans 14 amino acids. V shed 2 bases and J 2 bases; nucleotides not matched to a gene: 2. Germline CDR1 SNHLY, CDR2 FYNNEI. The CDR3 DNA sequence: TGTGCCAGCAGTGAATGGGGACAGAACTATGGCTACACCTTC. It yields the protein CASSEWGQNYGYTF.

This clonotype was picked up a small number of times. The chain employs TRBV9 and TRBJ2-7; D gene ambiguous. V lost 4 bases, J lost 4 bases, and 9 bases lay in between. The germline CDR1 and CDR2 sequences are SGDLS and YYNGEE. There are 12 residues in the CDR3. CDR3 sequence reads: CASSSQEYEQYF. In nucleotides, the CDR3 is TGTGCCAGCAGCTCCCAAGAATACGAGCAGTACTTC.

The chain couples TRBV6-1 to TRBJ2-5, with 9 bases lining up with TRBD1. Unmatched junction bases numbered 6, after V lost 5 bases and J lost 5 bases. The CDR3 totals 14 residues. Germline assignment: CDR1 MNHNS and CDR2 SASEGT. The CDR3 loop reads CASSNRQGGETQYF. The CDR3 DNA sequence: TGTGCCAGCAGTAATCGACAGGGGGGTGAGACCCAGTACTTC.

This clonotype was picked up a small number of times. J is TRBJ1-1 and V is TRBV5-5; 11 bases line up with TRBD1. This CDR3 has 12 amino acids. Per germline, CDR1 SGHKS and CDR2 YYEKEE (reference sequence). With V trimmed by 4 bases and J by 10 bases, 3 bases remained unmatched. In DNA, the CDR3 is TGTGCCAGCAGCAGGACAGGGGGCGGAGCTTTCTTT. It codes for CASSRTGGGAFF.